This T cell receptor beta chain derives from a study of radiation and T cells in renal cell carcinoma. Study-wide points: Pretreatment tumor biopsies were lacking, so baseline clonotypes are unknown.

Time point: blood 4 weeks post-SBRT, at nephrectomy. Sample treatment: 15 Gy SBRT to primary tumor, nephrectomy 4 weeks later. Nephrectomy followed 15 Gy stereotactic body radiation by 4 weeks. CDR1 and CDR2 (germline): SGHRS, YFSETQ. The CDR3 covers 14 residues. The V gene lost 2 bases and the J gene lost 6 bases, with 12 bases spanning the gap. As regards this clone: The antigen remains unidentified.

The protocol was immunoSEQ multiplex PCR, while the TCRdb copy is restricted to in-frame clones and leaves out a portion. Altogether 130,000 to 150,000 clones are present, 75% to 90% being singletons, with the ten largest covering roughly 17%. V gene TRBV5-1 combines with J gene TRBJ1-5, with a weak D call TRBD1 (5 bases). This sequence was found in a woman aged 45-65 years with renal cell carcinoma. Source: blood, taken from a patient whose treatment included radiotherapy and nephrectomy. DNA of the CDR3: TGCGCCAGCAGCTTTTCAGGGTTTGGTCAGCCCCAGCATTTT. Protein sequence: CASSFSGFGQPQHF.